This TCR beta chain appears in the sequencing data of a study of blood T cell repertoires in COVID-19. Across the whole study: The United States, Italy and Spain supplied acute and convalescent COVID-19 samples. PBMCs, B-cell-depleted T cells, or T cells provided the cDNA or gDNA that made up the material.

Looked up from germline, CDR1 is MNHEY and CDR2 is SVGAGI. The trim removed 5 bases at V and 4 bases at J, leaving 8 bases unmatched. The length of the CDR3 is 15 residues. Sequencing used immunoSEQ multiplex PCR; TCRdb keeps in-frame clones, though not all of them. The table has about 100,000 clones, 85% to 90% seen once. The genes are TRBV6-5 and TRBJ1-1; TRBD1 aligns across 9 bases. The sample comprised peripheral blood. This TCR was sampled from a human donor in a cohort sampled during active COVID-19. The chain's CDR3 is CASSPQDRGSTEAFF. CDR3 sequence (DNA): TGTGCCAGCAGTCCTCAGGACAGGGGCTCCACTGAAGCTTTCTTT.